The source of this T cell receptor beta chain is a study of shared clonotypes between healthy human individuals. On this clone: Other DNA sequences within the sample encode an identical CDR3.

The CDR3 loop spans 14 amino acids. The ends lost 2 bases at V and 5 bases at J; junction bases unmatched: 3. The germline CDR1 and CDR2 sequences are SGHRS and YFSETQ. Clones were read by immunoSEQ multiplex PCR, and TCRdb kept only the in-frame ones, dropping some. The table shows more than 1,200,000 clones, with approximately 98.5% occurring only once. The receptor's source is a man aged 30-40 years in good health. The chain is built from TRBV5-1 and TRBJ2-1, with 8 nucleotides matching TRBD2. Sequencing input: naive CD4+ T cells sorted from blood. Documented subset: CD45RA+ positively selected. The CDR3 DNA reads as TGCGCCAGCAGCTTAGTAGCGGGGAACAATGAGCAGTTCTTC. Residues: CASSLVAGNNEQFF.